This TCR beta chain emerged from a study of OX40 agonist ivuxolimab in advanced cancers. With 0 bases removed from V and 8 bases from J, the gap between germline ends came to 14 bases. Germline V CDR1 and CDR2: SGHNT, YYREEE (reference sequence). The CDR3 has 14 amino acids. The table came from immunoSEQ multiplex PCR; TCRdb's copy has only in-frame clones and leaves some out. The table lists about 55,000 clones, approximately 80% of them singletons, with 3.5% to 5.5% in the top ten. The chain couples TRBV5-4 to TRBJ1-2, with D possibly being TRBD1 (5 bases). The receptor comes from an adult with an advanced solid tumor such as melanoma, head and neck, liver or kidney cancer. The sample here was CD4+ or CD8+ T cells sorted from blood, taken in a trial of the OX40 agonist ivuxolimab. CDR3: CASSLVAGKYGYTF. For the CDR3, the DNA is TGTGCCAGCAGCTTGGTTGCAGGGAAGTACGGCTACACCTTC. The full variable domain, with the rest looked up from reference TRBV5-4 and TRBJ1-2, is ETGVTQSPTHLIKTRGQQVTLRCSSQSGHNTVSWYQQALGQGPQFIFQYYREEENGRGNFPPRFSGLQFPNYSSELNVNALELDDSALYLCASSLVAGKYGYTFGSGTRLTVV.